These T cell receptor beta chains were read from a single sample in a study of CD8 T cell repertoires and HIV-1 epitope variants. Clones were read by immunoSEQ multiplex PCR, and TCRdb kept only the in-frame ones, dropping some. This sample has roughly 100,000 clones, with around 67% found just once. The sample comprised uncultured baseline CD8+ T cells from peripheral blood mononuclear cells (PBMCs). The receptor set was obtained from a male donor with HIV. The CDR3 runs from the conserved cysteine through the conserved F or W. Each record gives: V gene, clone size, D gene, J gene, CDR3 DNA, CDR3 protein. D genes are given only for firm matches. A clone size is listed for some rows: how often the clone was seen (once, few, many), or a class if it is expanded.

v_call: TRBV5-1; clone_size: -; d_call: TRBD1; j_call: TRBJ2-1; cdr3_nt: TGCGCCAGCAGCCCAGGGACAGGCCAAACCTACAATGAGCAGTTCTTC; cdr3_aa: CASSPGTGQTYNEQFF
v_call: TRBV28; clone_size: -; d_call: TRBD1; j_call: TRBJ1-2; cdr3_nt: TGTGCCAGCAGTTACGGGACAGAGGAGGGCTATGGCTACACCTTC; cdr3_aa: CASSYGTEEGYGYTF
v_call: TRBV19; clone_size: -; d_call: -; j_call: TRBJ1-6; cdr3_nt: TGTTTTAGGAGCGCGCCTAATTCACCCCTCCACTTT; cdr3_aa: CFRSAPNSPLHF
v_call: TRBV29-1; clone_size: -; d_call: -; j_call: TRBJ2-3; cdr3_nt: TGCAGCGTTGAGAGGCAATATGGCACAGATACGCAGTATTTT; cdr3_aa: CSVERQYGTDTQYF
v_call: TRBV6-6; clone_size: once; d_call: -; j_call: TRBJ2-5; cdr3_nt: TGTGCCAGCAGTCGTGATGAGGAGACCCAGTACTTC; cdr3_aa: CASSRDEETQYF
v_call: TRBV30; clone_size: -; d_call: -; j_call: TRBJ2-7; cdr3_nt: TGTGCCTGGACCCCCCTGACCGGATCAGGATTCAACCAGTACTTC; cdr3_aa: CAWTPLTGSGFNQYF
v_call: TRBV14; clone_size: -; d_call: -; j_call: TRBJ2-7; cdr3_nt: TGTGCCAGCAGCCTACGGGTATCTTTCCCACCCGAGCAGTACTTC; cdr3_aa: CASSLRVSFPPEQYF
v_call: TRBV4-2; clone_size: -; d_call: -; j_call: TRBJ2-2; cdr3_nt: TGTGCCAGCAGCCCATACGGGGCAGGGGTGAACACCGGGGAGCTGTTTTTT; cdr3_aa: CASSPYGAGVNTGELFF
v_call: TRBV28; clone_size: -; d_call: TRBD1; j_call: TRBJ2-7; cdr3_nt: TGTGCCAGCAGACCAGGGGGTTACGAGCAGTACTTC; cdr3_aa: CASRPGGYEQYF
v_call: TRBV6-6; clone_size: -; d_call: -; j_call: TRBJ1-2; cdr3_nt: TGTGCCAGCAGAGGACAGCGATCTAACTATGGCTACACCTTC; cdr3_aa: CASRGQRSNYGYTF
v_call: TRBV7-9; clone_size: -; d_call: TRBD2; j_call: TRBJ2-5; cdr3_nt: TGTGCCAGCAGCGCAATAGCGGGGGGGGAAGAGACCCAGTACTTC; cdr3_aa: CASSAIAGGEETQYF
v_call: TRBV5-1; clone_size: -; d_call: TRBD1; j_call: TRBJ2-7; cdr3_nt: TGCGCCAGCAGCTCCGGGACAGGGGCCTACGAGCAGTACTTC; cdr3_aa: CASSSGTGAYEQYF
v_call: TRBV5-1; clone_size: few; d_call: TRBD2; j_call: TRBJ2-5; cdr3_nt: TGCGCCAGCAGCTTGCTAGCGGGGGAGAAAGAGACCCAGTACTTC; cdr3_aa: CASSLLAGEKETQYF
v_call: TRBV4-2; clone_size: -; d_call: -; j_call: TRBJ1-2; cdr3_nt: TGTGCCAGCAGCCAGATAAATGGGGTGGATGGCTACACCTTC; cdr3_aa: CASSQINGVDGYTF
v_call: TRBV29-1; clone_size: -; d_call: -; j_call: TRBJ2-3; cdr3_nt: TGCAGCGTTGAAGAGGGGGGCGCAGATACGCAGTATTTT; cdr3_aa: CSVEEGGADTQYF
v_call: TRBV6-1; clone_size: -; d_call: -; j_call: TRBJ2-7; cdr3_nt: TGTGCCAGCAGAGACGGGTACGAGCAGTACTTC; cdr3_aa: CASRDGYEQYF
v_call: TRBV27; clone_size: -; d_call: -; j_call: TRBJ1-4; cdr3_nt: TGTGCCAGCAGTTCCGCGGGTAATGAAAAACTGTTTTTT; cdr3_aa: CASSSAGNEKLFF
v_call: TRBV14; clone_size: -; d_call: -; j_call: TRBJ2-3; cdr3_nt: TGTGCCAGCAGCCAAGATCTTTGGACAGATACGCAGTATTTT; cdr3_aa: CASSQDLWTDTQYF
v_call: TRBV5-5; clone_size: -; d_call: TRBD2; j_call: TRBJ2-5; cdr3_nt: TGTGCCAGCAGCTCGGTGGGCGGGGGGCATTTGTACCAAGAGACCCAGTACTTC; cdr3_aa: CASSSVGGGHLYQETQYF
v_call: TRBV15; clone_size: -; d_call: -; j_call: TRBJ1-5; cdr3_nt: TGTGCCACCAGCAGAGATTATTGGCAGAATAGCAATCAGCCCCAGCATTTT; cdr3_aa: CATSRDYWQNSNQPQHF
v_call: TRBV4-2; clone_size: once; d_call: TRBD2; j_call: TRBJ2-5; cdr3_nt: TGTGCCAGCAGCCAGGGGACTAGCGGGAGCCAGACCCAGTACTTC; cdr3_aa: CASSQGTSGSQTQYF
v_call: TRBV15; clone_size: -; d_call: -; j_call: TRBJ1-6; cdr3_nt: TGTGCCACCAGCAGAGGGGGGGTCGGCTCCTCCTATAATTCACCCCTCCACTTT; cdr3_aa: CATSRGGVGSSYNSPLHF
v_call: TRBV7-2; clone_size: -; d_call: TRBD2; j_call: TRBJ2-7; cdr3_nt: TGTGCCAGCATTCTACCGGGGGGCTCCTACGAGCAGTACTTC; cdr3_aa: CASILPGGSYEQYF
v_call: TRBV19; clone_size: -; d_call: -; j_call: TRBJ1-2; cdr3_nt: TGTGCCAGTAGACGACCTCCCAGGGAAGCAAGTGGTGGCTACACCTTC; cdr3_aa: CASRRPPREASGGYTF
v_call: TRBV30; clone_size: once; d_call: -; j_call: TRBJ2-3; cdr3_nt: TGTGCCTGGATGGAGGAGGCAAGTAGCACAGATACGCAGTATTTT; cdr3_aa: CAWMEEASSTDTQYF
v_call: TRBV7-6; clone_size: many; d_call: -; j_call: TRBJ1-3; cdr3_nt: TGTGCCAGCAGCTTATCGGGGGGCTCTGGAAACACCATATATTTT; cdr3_aa: CASSLSGGSGNTIYF
v_call: TRBV27; clone_size: few; d_call: -; j_call: TRBJ2-1; cdr3_nt: TGTGCCAGCAGTTTATGGCCCGGTGGCTCCTACAATGAGCAGTTCTTC; cdr3_aa: CASSLWPGGSYNEQFF